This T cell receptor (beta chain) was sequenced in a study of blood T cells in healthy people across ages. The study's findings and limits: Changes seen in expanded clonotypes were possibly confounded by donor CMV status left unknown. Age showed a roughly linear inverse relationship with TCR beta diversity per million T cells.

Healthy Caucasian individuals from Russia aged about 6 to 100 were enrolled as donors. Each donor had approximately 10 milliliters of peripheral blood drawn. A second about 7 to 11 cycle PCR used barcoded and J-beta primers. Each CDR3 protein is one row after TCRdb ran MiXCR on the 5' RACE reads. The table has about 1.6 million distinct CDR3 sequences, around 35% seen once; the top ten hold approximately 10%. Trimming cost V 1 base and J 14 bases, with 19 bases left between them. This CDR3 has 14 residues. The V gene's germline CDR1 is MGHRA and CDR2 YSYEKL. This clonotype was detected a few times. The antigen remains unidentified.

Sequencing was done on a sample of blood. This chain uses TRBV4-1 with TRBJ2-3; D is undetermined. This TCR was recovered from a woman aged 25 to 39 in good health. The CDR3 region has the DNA TGCGCCAGCAGCCAAGTAGGCACCCCTCTTGCACTGTATTTT. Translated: CASSQVGTPLALYF.